This TCR beta chain comes out of a study of cytomegalovirus exposure and HLA in healthy donors. Study outcomes and limitations: Most TCR sequences showed up rarely, but some public TCRs showed up in many donors. Of the V segments, some could not be distinguished, including TRBV6-2 and TRBV6-3, and were excluded.

On this clone: Its antigen remains unidentified. The sample contains more than one DNA sequence encoding this CDR3.

Primers included in the PCR were 60 Vbeta and 13 Jbeta primers. The assay was immunoSEQ multiplex PCR, and TCRdb's table has in-frame clones only and misses some. The sample contains 120,000 or so clones, less than 85% of which appear only once. Trimming shortened V by 2 bases and J by 2 bases, and 7 bases separated the two germline ends. The CDR3 runs to 13 residues. Germline assignment: CDR1 MNHEY and CDR2 SMNVEV (reference sequence). This clonotype was sampled from a man aged 25 to 40 in good health and CMV-seropositive. The genes are TRBV27 and TRBJ2-7, with D possibly being TRBD2 (6 bases). Sequenced sample: PBMCs. In DNA, the CDR3 is TGTGCCAGCAGTTTAGGGGGGACCTACGAGCAGTACTTC. It translates to CASSLGGTYEQYF.